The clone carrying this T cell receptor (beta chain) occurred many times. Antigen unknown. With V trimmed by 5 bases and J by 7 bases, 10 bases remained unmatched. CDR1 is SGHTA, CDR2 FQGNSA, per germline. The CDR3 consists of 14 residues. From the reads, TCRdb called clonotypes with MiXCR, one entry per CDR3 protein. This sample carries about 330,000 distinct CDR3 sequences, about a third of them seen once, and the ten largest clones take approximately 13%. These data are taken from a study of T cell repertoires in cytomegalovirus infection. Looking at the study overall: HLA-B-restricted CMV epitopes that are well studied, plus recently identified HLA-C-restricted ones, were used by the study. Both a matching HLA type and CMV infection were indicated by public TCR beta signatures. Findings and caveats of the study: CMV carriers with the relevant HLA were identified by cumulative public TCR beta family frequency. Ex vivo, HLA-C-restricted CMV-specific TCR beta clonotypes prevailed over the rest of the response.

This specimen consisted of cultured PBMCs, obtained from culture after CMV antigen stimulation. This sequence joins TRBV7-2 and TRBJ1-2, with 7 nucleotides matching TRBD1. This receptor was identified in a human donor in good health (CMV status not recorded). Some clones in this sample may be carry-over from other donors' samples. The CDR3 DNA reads TGTGCCAGCAGCCGAAGACAGGGTGGAAGTGGCTACACCTTC. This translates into CASSRRQGGSGYTF.